Following are 28 T cell receptor beta chains from one sample sequenced in a study of PD-1 blockade in classical Hodgkin lymphoma. After autologous stem cell transplantation all patients relapsed, and prior brentuximab vedotin exposure differed between cohorts. The assay was immunoSEQ multiplex PCR, and TCRdb's table has in-frame clones only and misses some. This table has roughly 50,000 clones, 81% appearing once. The sample was peripheral blood mononuclear cells (PBMCs), taken at baseline. The receptors were gathered from a human donor with classical Hodgkin lymphoma.

This chain links TRBV5-6 with TRBJ2-7, with a weak D call TRBD2 (5 bases). CDR1 and CDR2 from the germline V gene are SGHDT and YYEEEE. Trimming cost V 4 bases and J 5 bases, with 16 bases left between them. The CDR3 runs 14 residues. The CDR3 protein is CASSIWWELHEQYV. CDR3 nucleotide sequence: TGTGCCAGCAGCATTTGGTGGGAGCTCCACGAGCAGTACGTC.

DNA for the CDR3: TGTGCCAGCAGCTTGGGGGGTCCCCTCTATGGCTACACCTTC. Encoded protein: CASSLGGPLYGYTF. The chain employs TRBV11-3 and TRBJ1-2; possibly TRBD1 for D (5 bases). V was pared by 3 bases and J by 4 bases, with 12 bases between. Germline V gene lookup returns CDR1 SGHNT and CDR2 YENEEA. The length of the CDR3 is 14 residues. Combining the CDR3 with reference TRBV11-3 and TRBJ1-2 gives the whole variable domain EAGVVQSPRYKIIEKKQPVAFWCNPISGHNTLYWYLQNLGQGPELLIRYENEEAVDDSQLPKDRFSAERLKGVDSTLKIQPAELGDSAVYLCASSLGGPLYGYTFGSGTRLTVV.

CDR3 loop: CASSVGDVYTGELFF. In DNA form, the CDR3 reads TGTGCCAGCAGCGTAGGGGACGTATACACCGGGGAGCTGTTTTTT. This chain uses TRBV9 with TRBJ2-2; perhaps D is TRBD1 or TRBD2 (5 bases each). The CDR3 is 15 residues long. CDR1 SGDLS and CDR2 YYNGEE come from the germline V gene. Trimming left V 0 bases short and J 3 bases short, with 9 bases between.

This chain connects TRBV16 to TRBJ1-1; D ambiguous. The CDR3 consists of 15 residues. CDR1 is KGHSY and CDR2 is FQNENV in the germline V gene. Trimming pared 1 base from V and 1 base from J, leaving 10 bases between. Written as DNA, the CDR3 is TGTGCCAGCAGCCAATTAGGAGTTCGGAACACTGAAGCTTTCTTT. Protein sequence: CASSQLGVRNTEAFF.

V and J are TRBV5-1 and TRBJ2-3, with TRBD2 matching 12 bases. The germline gives CDR1 SGHRS, CDR2 YFSETQ. The CDR3 has 18 amino acids. V gave up 0 bases and J gave up 0 bases; unmatched junction bases: 5. The CDR3 region is CASSLGLAGVSSTDTQYF. The CDR3 bases are TGCGCCAGCAGCTTGGGACTAGCGGGGGTTTCTAGCACAGATACGCAGTATTTT.

J is TRBJ1-1 and V is TRBV7-9; D gene unclear. The CDR3 runs to 12 residues. V was trimmed by 1 base and J by 14 bases, leaving 14 bases between them. In germline, CDR1 is SEHNR, CDR2 FQNEAQ (reference sequence). The CDR3 reads CASSLGSENLFF. The CDR3 region has the DNA TGTGCCAGCAGCTTAGGTTCCGAGAACCTCTTCTTT.

V usage is TRBV4-1 and J usage is TRBJ2-2; tentatively, D is TRBD2 (6 bases). Germline CDR1 is MGHRA and CDR2 is YSYEKL. The CDR3 sequence is 16 residues long. Trimming removed 5 bases from V and 4 bases from J, with 17 bases in between. CDR3 nucleotides: TGCGCCAGCAGCTTTTACCCCGACGGGGGCACCGGGGAGCTGTTTTTT. It codes for CASSFYPDGGTGELFF.

V gene TRBV27 combines with J gene TRBJ2-1, with 13 bases matching TRBD2. This CDR3 comprises 19 residues. CDR1 is MNHEY and CDR2 is SMNVEV in the germline V gene (reference sequence). The junction had 12 bases not matched to a gene; V was cut back by 4 bases and J by 3 bases. CDR3 nucleotides: TGTGCCAGCAGTTCCAGGACTAGCGGGGGAAATTATCACTACAATGAGCAGTTCTTC. Translating it yields CASSSRTSGGNYHYNEQFF.

The genes are TRBV7-2 and TRBJ2-5; D is undetermined. V lost 1 base and J 5 bases, leaving 11 bases between the germline ends. Germline V lookup: CDR1 SGHTA, CDR2 FQGNSA. This CDR3 is 14 amino acids long. CDR3 protein: CASSLDLSRETQYF. In DNA form, the CDR3 reads TGTGCCAGCAGCTTAGACCTGTCGCGGGAGACCCAGTACTTC.

The chain carries TRBV19 and TRBJ1-2; a possible D gene is TRBD1 (6 bases). V was cut by 7 bases and J by 0 bases, with 12 bases left in between. Germline lookup yields CDR1 LNHDA and CDR2 SQIVND (reference sequence). This CDR3 is 14 amino acids long. CDR3 in amino acids: CASNPGGSNYGYTF. In DNA form, the CDR3 reads TGTGCCAGTAATCCCGGGGGCTCTAACTATGGCTACACCTTC.

The rearrangement links TRBV7-6 to TRBJ2-3, with D tentatively TRBD1 (5 bases). In germline, CDR1 is SGHVS, CDR2 FNYEAQ. The CDR3 has 14 amino acids. V lost 3 bases and J 5 bases, leaving 12 bases between the germline ends. CDR3 DNA sequence: TGTGCCAGCAGCTTGCAGGGTTTGAGAGATACGCAGTATTTT. This gives the protein CASSLQGLRDTQYF.

V gene TRBV28 combines with J gene TRBJ1-4; TRBD1 aligns across 9 bases. J gave up 7 bases and V 6 bases, and 9 bases lay outside the gene matches. The CDR3 sequence is 15 residues long. In germline, CDR1 is MDHEN, CDR2 SYDVKM. The CDR3 nucleotides read TGTGCCAGCAGAGGGGCACAGGGGGCGGTTGAAAAACTGTTTTTT. It encodes CASRGAQGAVEKLFF.

The chain joins TRBV20-1 to TRBJ2-1; D is ambiguous. CDR1 and CDR2 (germline): DFQATT, SNEGSKA (reference sequence). This CDR3 has 10 amino acids. The CDR3 DNA reads TGCAGCGCCTCGTCCAATGAGCAGTTCTTC. Translated, it gives CSASSNEQFF.

This clone was seen once. The chain carries TRBV7-2 and TRBJ2-7, with D possibly being TRBD1 (6 bases). Germline V lookup: CDR1 SGHTA, CDR2 FQGNSA. This CDR3 is built from 14 residues. Trimming pared 4 bases from V and 1 base from J, leaving 11 bases between. The CDR3 protein is CASSSRTVSYEQYF. In nucleotides, the CDR3 is TGTGCCAGCAGCTCCCGGACAGTTTCCTACGAGCAGTACTTC.

The chain uses TRBV18 and TRBJ2-1; D is unclear. The CDR3 has 14 amino acids. The germline V and J ends were trimmed by 3 bases and 0 bases, with 6 bases remaining between them. The germline V gene encodes CDR1 KGHSH and CDR2 LQKENI. CDR3 in amino acids: CASSPPGSYNEQFF. DNA for the CDR3: TGTGCCAGCTCACCCCCAGGCTCCTACAATGAGCAGTTCTTC.

The V and J genes are TRBV11-2 and TRBJ1-1; D remains unclear. The CDR3 has 13 amino acids. Germline CDR1 is SGHAT and CDR2 is FQNNGV. V shed 1 base and J shed 5 bases, with 8 bases lying between them. CDR3 nucleotides: TGTGCCAGCAGCTTAGTCCGGAGTACTGAAGCTTTCTTT. Protein product: CASSLVRSTEAFF.

The chain uses TRBV30 and TRBJ2-5; possible D gene TRBD2, 5 bases. Trimming stripped 3 bases from V and 2 bases from J, with 10 bases between. Germline V gives CDR1 GTSNPN, CDR2 SVGIG (reference sequence). The CDR3 has 13 amino acids. Written as DNA, the CDR3 is TGTGCCTGGAGCGATGGACTTCAAGAGACCCAGTACTTC. This codes for CAWSDGLQETQYF. Drawing the rest from reference TRBV30 and TRBJ2-5, the complete variable domain is SQTIHQWPATLVQPVGSPLSLECTVEGTSNPNLYWYRQAAGRGLQLLFYSVGIGQISSEVPQNLSASRPQDRQFILSSKKLLLSDSGFYLCAWSDGLQETQYFGPGTRLLVL.

The chain is built from TRBV7-3 and TRBJ1-1; 7 positions match TRBD1. CDR1 is SGHTA, CDR2 FQGTGA, per germline. Unmatched junction bases numbered 3, after V lost 2 bases and J lost 0 bases. CDR3 length equals 15 residues. CDR3: CASSLLGQMNTEAFF. In DNA, the CDR3 is TGTGCCAGCAGCTTACTGGGACAGATGAACACTGAAGCTTTCTTT. Together with reference TRBV7-3 and TRBJ1-1, the CDR3 gives the full variable domain: GAGVSQTPSNKVTEKGKYVELRCDPISGHTALYWYRQSLGQGPEFLIYFQGTGAADDSGLPNDRFFAVRPEGSVSTLKIQRTERGDSAVYLCASSLLGQMNTEAFFGQGTRLTVV.

CDR3 region: CATDPGTEDGYTF. Here the CDR3 DNA reads TGTGCCACCGACCCCGGGACCGAAGATGGCTACACCTTC. The rearrangement links TRBV15 to TRBJ1-2, with D perhaps matching TRBD1 (5 bases). V was cut by 8 bases and J by 6 bases, with 16 bases left in between. There are 13 residues in the CDR3. Germline lookup yields CDR1 LNHNV and CDR2 YYDKDF (reference sequence).

The V gene is TRBV7-2, the J gene TRBJ1-3; no firm D call. Germline CDR1 reads SGHTA; CDR2 reads FQGNSA. V lost 1 base to trimming and J lost 0 bases, with 10 bases between them. The length of the CDR3 is 16 residues. CDR3 loop: CASSLVGPYSGNTIYF. CDR3 nucleotides: TGTGCCAGCAGCTTAGTCGGGCCGTACTCTGGAAACACCATATATTTT.

This chain joins TRBV7-2 and TRBJ2-2, with a tentative D call TRBD2 (5 bases). V shed 2 bases and J shed 1 base, with 14 bases lying between them. The CDR3 loop spans 17 amino acids. Germline values: CDR1 SGHTA, CDR2 FQGNSA. CDR3: CASSLFRVAGNTGELFF. The DNA for the CDR3 is TGTGCCAGCAGCTTATTTAGGGTTGCGGGGAACACCGGGGAGCTGTTTTTT.

For the CDR3, the DNA is TGTGCCAGCAGCTTAGTGGGGGCGAATGAGCAGTTCTTC. This translates into CASSLVGANEQFF. V and J are TRBV7-9 and TRBJ2-1, with D possibly being TRBD1 (6 bases). The V and J ends lost 1 base and 7 bases respectively, with 8 bases between them. CDR3 length: 13 residues. Germline V gene sequence: CDR1 SEHNR, CDR2 FQNEAQ (reference sequence).

V usage is TRBV5-1 and J usage is TRBJ1-5; the D gene is possibly TRBD1 (6 bases). The CDR3 spans 16 residues. CDR1 is SGHRS and CDR2 is YFSETQ in the germline V gene. V was cut by 4 bases and J by 6 bases, with 20 bases left in between. The CDR3 DNA reads TGCGCCAGCAGCCCCACCCCGGGGGCGCAAAGTCAGCCCCAGCATTTT. Its protein product is CASSPTPGAQSQPQHF.

This chain uses TRBV6-6 with TRBJ1-1; D perhaps matches TRBD1 (6 bases). Trimming left V 4 bases short and J 8 bases short, with 11 bases between. The CDR3 runs to 12 residues. Per the germline V gene, CDR1 is MNHNY and CDR2 is SVGAGI (reference sequence). CDR3 DNA sequence: TGTGCCAGCAGTTTCCACAGGGCCGAAGCTTTCTTT. It codes for CASSFHRAEAFF.

The chain has TRBV11-3 and TRBJ1-2; D unclear. The V end was cut by 0 bases, the J end by 4 bases, with 3 bases between. The CDR3 loop spans 12 amino acids. Germline values: CDR1 SGHNT, CDR2 YENEEA. The CDR3 DNA is TGTGCCAGCAGCTTAGAAGGCTATGGCTACACCTTC. It yields the protein CASSLEGYGYTF.

The chain employs TRBV6-5 and TRBJ2-1; D is possibly TRBD1 or TRBD2 (6 bases each). The CDR3 length is 15 residues. Germline V lookup: CDR1 MNHEY, CDR2 SVGAGI. The V gene lost 6 bases and the J gene lost 4 bases, with 16 bases spanning the gap. The CDR3 loop is CASRMGGLSYNEQFF. Written as DNA, the CDR3 is TGTGCCAGCAGGATGGGGGGCCTAAGTTACAATGAGCAGTTCTTC.

This chain joins TRBV27 and TRBJ1-2; TRBD1 is a possible D gene (5 bases). The CDR3 is 14 amino acids. V was cut by 2 bases and J by 7 bases, with 14 bases left in between. Germline V gene data show CDR1 as MNHEY and CDR2 as SMNVEV (reference sequence). The CDR3 region is CASSLGSAGSGYTF. The CDR3 nucleotides are TGTGCCAGCAGTTTAGGTTCGGCAGGGAGTGGCTACACCTTC.

This clone was found once. The rearrangement joins TRBV7-9 to TRBJ2-7; D is possibly TRBD2 (5 bases). The V end was cut by 8 bases, the J end by 0 bases, with 17 bases between. CDR3 length: 15 amino acids. Germline V gene lookup returns CDR1 SEHNR and CDR2 FQNEAQ (reference sequence). DNA of the CDR3: TGTGCCAGCCGCGCCTGGGCTACTAGCTCCTACGAGCAGTACGTC. Translating it yields CASRAWATSSYEQYV.